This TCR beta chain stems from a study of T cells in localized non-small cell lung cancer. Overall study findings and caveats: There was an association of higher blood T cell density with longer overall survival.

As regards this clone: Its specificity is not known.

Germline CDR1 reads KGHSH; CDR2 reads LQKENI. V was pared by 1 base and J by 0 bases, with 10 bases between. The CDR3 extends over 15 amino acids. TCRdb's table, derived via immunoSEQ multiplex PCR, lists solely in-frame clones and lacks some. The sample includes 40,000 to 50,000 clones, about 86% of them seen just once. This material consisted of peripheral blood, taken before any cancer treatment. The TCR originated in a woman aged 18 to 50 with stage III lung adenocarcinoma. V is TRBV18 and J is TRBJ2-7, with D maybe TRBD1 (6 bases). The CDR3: CASSPRTDSSYEQYF. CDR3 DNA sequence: TGTGCCAGCTCACCACGGACAGATAGCTCCTACGAGCAGTACTTC.